This T cell receptor beta chain comes out of a study of cytomegalovirus exposure and HLA in healthy donors. Study as a whole: As released early, the data held 85 million to 95 million unique TCRs from HLA-typed donors.

Notes on the study in general: In a later analysis, TCR beta V- and J-gene trimming was associated with a missense DCLRE1C variant. The study listed roughly 160 cytomegalovirus-associated TCR beta chains.

The CDR3 spans 16 residues. The V gene end was trimmed by 3 bases and the J gene end by 7 bases; junction bases not matched to a gene: 8. Germline V gives CDR1 MDHEN, CDR2 SYDVKM. Regarding this clone: Its specificity is not known.

This PCR relied on a set of 60 Vbeta primers and 13 Jbeta primers. Authors' analysis steps: Unique TCR beta chains numbered approximately 80 million in a later analysis, with around 10 million shared. Profiled with immunoSEQ multiplex PCR; TCRdb holds only in-frame clones, not every one. That table furnishes V, J and clone size, whereas the DNA furnished D and trimming. The data hold around 100,000 clones, with roughly 71% observed a single time. What was sequenced was PBMCs. The chain has TRBV28 and TRBJ2-2; 10 nucleotides agree with TRBD2. The receptor's source is a man aged 35 to 55 in good health and CMV-seropositive. The DNA for the CDR3 is TGTGCCAGCAGTTTTAGCGGGAGGTCGGTGTTCGGGGAGCTGTTTTTT. It specifies CASSFSGRSVFGELFF.